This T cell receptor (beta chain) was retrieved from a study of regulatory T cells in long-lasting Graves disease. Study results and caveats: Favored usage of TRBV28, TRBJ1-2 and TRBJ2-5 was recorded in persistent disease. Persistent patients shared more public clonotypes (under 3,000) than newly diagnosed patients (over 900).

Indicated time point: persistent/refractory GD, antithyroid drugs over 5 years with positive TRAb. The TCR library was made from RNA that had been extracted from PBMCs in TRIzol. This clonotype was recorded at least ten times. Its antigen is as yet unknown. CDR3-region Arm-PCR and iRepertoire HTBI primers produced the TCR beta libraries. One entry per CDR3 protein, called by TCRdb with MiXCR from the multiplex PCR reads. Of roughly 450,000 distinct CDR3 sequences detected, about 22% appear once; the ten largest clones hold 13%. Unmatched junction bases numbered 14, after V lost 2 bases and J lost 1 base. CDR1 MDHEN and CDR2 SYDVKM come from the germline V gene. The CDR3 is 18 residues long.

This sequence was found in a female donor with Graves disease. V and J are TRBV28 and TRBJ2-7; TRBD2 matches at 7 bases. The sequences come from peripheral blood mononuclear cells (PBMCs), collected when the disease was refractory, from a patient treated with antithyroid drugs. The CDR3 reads CASSLRSLGGGGSYEQYF. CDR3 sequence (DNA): TGTGCCAGCAGTTTAAGGTCGTTGGGTGGGGGGGGGTCCTACGAGCAGTACTTC.